The rows below give T cell receptor beta chains drawn from one sample of a study of identifying expanded T cells in peripheral blood. The assay was immunoSEQ multiplex PCR, and TCRdb's table has in-frame clones only and misses some. The sample consists of 50,000 to 70,000 clones, roughly 86% of them appearing once. The sequencing sample was made of blood. These receptors all stem from a person aged 18-70 years in good health. CDR3s include the opening cysteine and the closing phenylalanine or tryptophan. A D gene is named only where the DNA matches it firmly. Part of the rows lack a size; the others show once, few, many or a class for expanded clones.

>TRBJ1-2|.|TRBV4-3|.
CASSREAGYGYTF
TGCGCCAGCAGCCGAGAAGCAGGGTATGGCTACACCTTC
>TRBJ2-3|TRBD2|TRBV9|.
CASSGGLADTQYF
TGTGCCAGCTCGGGAGGGCTTGCCGATACGCAGTATTTT
>TRBJ1-3|TRBD1|TRBV23-1|.
CASSLGGGRGFSGNTIYF
TGCGCCAGCAGTCTGGGAGGGGGCCGGGGTTTTTCTGGAAACACCATATATTTT
>TRBJ1-2|.|TRBV7-8|.
CASSLAAQDTWGYTF
TGTGCCAGCAGCTTAGCAGCTCAGGATACGTGGGGCTACACCTTC
>TRBJ2-1|TRBD1|TRBV7-9|.
CASRQGNGENEQFF
TGTGCCAGCAGACAGGGGAACGGTGAGAATGAGCAGTTCTTC
>TRBJ1-2|TRBD1|TRBV27|few
CASSPGQLHYGYTF
TGTGCCAGCAGCCCGGGACAGCTTCACTATGGCTACACCTTC
>TRBJ2-2|.|TRBV6-5|.
CASRDPGPNTGELFF
TGTGCCAGCAGGGACCCGGGACCGAACACCGGGGAGCTGTTTTTT
>TRBJ2-2|.|TRBV18|.
CASSPFSGVDTGELFF
TGTGCCAGCTCACCATTCTCCGGAGTGGACACCGGGGAGCTGTTTTTT
>TRBJ2-2|.|TRBV6-4|.
CASSEKADTGELFF
TGTGCCAGCAGTGAAAAGGCAGACACCGGGGAGCTGTTTTTT
>TRBJ2-1|.|TRBV5-4|.
CASSLAGGTLRNEQFF
TGTGCCAGCAGCTTGGCCGGCGGGACACTTCGGAATGAGCAGTTCTTC
>TRBJ1-2|.|TRBV5-6|.
CASSFDSGSYTF
TGTGCCAGCAGCTTTGACAGTGGGAGCTACACCTTC
>TRBJ2-6|.|TRBV4-1|.
CASSQVGVGANVLTF
TGCGCCAGCAGCCAAGTTGGAGTTGGGGCCAACGTCCTGACTTTC
>TRBJ1-2|.|TRBV9|once
CASSPLSGGLYGYTF
TGTGCCAGCAGCCCCCTGAGCGGGGGTCTCTATGGCTACACCTTC
>TRBJ2-7|TRBD1|TRBV6-1|few
CASSVGTGSSYEQYF
TGTGCCAGCAGTGTCGGGACAGGTAGCTCCTACGAGCAGTACTTC
>TRBJ1-3|.|TRBV21-1|.
CASSKAGRTAGNTIYF
TGTGCCAGCAGCAAAGCGGGTAGGACAGCTGGAAACACCATATATTTT
>TRBJ1-3|TRBD1|TRBV7-2|.
CASSRLLGQGASGNTIYF
TGTGCCAGCAGCCGTCTTTTGGGACAGGGGGCTTCTGGAAACACCATATATTTT
>TRBJ2-5|TRBD2|TRBV4-1|.
CASSQDREGQETQYF
TGTGCCAGCAGCCAAGACCGGGAGGGCCAAGAGACCCAGTACTTC
>TRBJ1-2|.|TRBV11-2|.
CASSRVQGGYTF
TGTGCCAGCAGCCGAGTGCAGGGTGGCTACACCTTC
>TRBJ1-4|.|TRBV2|.
CASSEVIGGADEKLFF
TGTGCCAGCAGTGAAGTCATAGGGGGGGCGGACGAAAAACTGTTTTTT
>TRBJ2-2|TRBD2|TRBV7-3|.
CASSLMASGVNTGELFF
TGTGCCAGCAGCTTAATGGCTAGCGGGGTAAACACCGGGGAGCTGTTTTTT
>TRBJ1-1|.|TRBV2|.
CASSKENTEAFF
TGTGCCAGCAGCAAGGAGAACACTGAAGCTTTCTTT
>TRBJ2-1|TRBD2|TRBV9|.
CASSPSPWGGLTGVYNEQFF
TGTGCCAGCAGCCCCTCTCCGTGGGGAGGGCTTACCGGGGTTTACAATGAGCAGTTCTTC
>TRBJ2-3|.|TRBV6-4|.
CASSDTGGGASDTQYF
TGTGCCAGCAGTGACACAGGTGGGGGGGCATCGGATACGCAGTATTTT
>TRBJ1-2|.|TRBV28|.
CASKPVGRNYGYTF
TGTGCCAGCAAGCCTGTCGGGCGCAACTATGGCTACACCTTC
>TRBJ1-1|TRBD1|TRBV12-5|once
CASGLARQGGTEAFF
TGTGCTAGTGGTTTGGCACGACAGGGAGGAACTGAAGCTTTCTTT
>TRBJ1-1|TRBD1|TRBV7-9|.
CASSLGGTGAWEAFF
TGTGCCAGCAGCTTAGGAGGGACAGGGGCCTGGGAAGCTTTCTTT